A single TCR beta chain is shown here with its context. The target antigen is unknown. The CDR3 length is 13 residues. From germline, CDR1 is SGHTA and CDR2 FQGTGA. The V and J ends lost 2 bases and 4 bases respectively, with 7 bases between them. Single viable CD3+CD4+CD8-CD45RO+ cells were sorted as the memory CD4+ T cells. CMV serostatus came from serum IgG against pp150, pp28, p38, p52. These data are taken from a study of memory CD4+ T cells and cytomegalovirus serostatus. Study context: Healthy Belgian adult donors included nine or ten CMV-positive and some 24 CMV-negative people.

This table comes from immunoSEQ multiplex PCR, and its TCRdb copy is limited to in-frame clones, with some not included. This table holds some 60,000 clones, about three quarters found once. Study-wide points: Of 150 to 200 reported CMV TCRbeta sequences, some 67 were found in memory CD4+ repertoires.

The receptor comes from an adult in good health and CMV-seropositive. The specimen sequenced was memory CD4+ T cells from blood. The chain carries TRBV7-3 and TRBJ2-3; D is ambiguous. CDR3 DNA: TGTGCCAGCAGCTTAGCTACCGCAGATACGCAGTATTTT. Residues: CASSLATADTQYF.